A single sample is the source of the 22 T cell receptor beta chains below, sequenced in a study of blood T cell repertoires in COVID-19. Sequenced by immunoSEQ multiplex PCR; TCRdb stores in-frame clones only, minus some. Here the sample spans approximately 84,000 clones, 90% being singletons. Sequenced input: peripheral blood. Source of these receptors: a human donor with active COVID-19. The donor label of this sample is uncertain.

This chain joins TRBV5-6 and TRBJ2-7, with D maybe TRBD1 (6 bases). The CDR3 contains 15 residues. V was cut by 1 base and J by 4 bases, with 15 bases left in between. The germline CDR1 and CDR2 sequences are SGHDT and YYEEEE. The CDR3 region is CASSLLGRQEYEQYF. The CDR3 bases are TGTGCCAGCAGCTTGTTAGGGCGACAGGAATACGAGCAGTACTTC.

This clone was counted a few times. The chain links TRBV7-3 to TRBJ1-1, with a weak D call TRBD1 (5 bases). Trimming removed 1 base at V and 1 base at J, with 10 bases between. The CDR3 has 15 amino acids. Germline CDR1 and CDR2: SGHTA and FQGTGA. CDR3 loop: CASSLSSGSNTEAFF. CDR3 DNA: TGTGCCAGCAGCTTAAGTTCAGGGTCGAACACTGAAGCTTTCTTT.

J is TRBJ2-3 and V is TRBV7-8; 9 positions match TRBD2. Germline V gene sequence: CDR1 SGHVS, CDR2 FQNEAQ. This CDR3 comprises 16 residues. V lost 1 base, J lost 7 bases, and 9 bases stayed unmatched. CDR3 amino acids: CASSLDPAGGANTQYF. The DNA for the CDR3 is TGTGCCAGCAGCTTAGATCCAGCGGGGGGAGCAAATACGCAGTATTTT.

This rearrangement joins TRBV28 to TRBJ2-7, with TRBD2 identical over 10 bases. This CDR3 is 15 amino acids long. The V segment lost 5 bases and the J segment 7 bases; nucleotides outside the gene matches: 11. Germline V lookup: CDR1 MDHEN, CDR2 SYDVKM. The CDR3 coding sequence is TGTGCCAGCAGTAGCTCTAGCGGGGGTCGGGAGGAGCAGTACTTC. This translates into CASSSSSGGREEQYF.

This clone was seen only once. The J gene is TRBJ2-7, the V gene TRBV7-9; D is undetermined. V lost 5 bases and J lost 5, with 10 bases in between. The CDR3 totals 12 residues. Germline CDR1 SEHNR, CDR2 FQNEAQ (reference sequence). CDR3 sequence reads: CASSVRQDEQYF. DNA of the CDR3: TGTGCCAGCAGCGTCCGCCAGGACGAGCAGTACTTC.

The V call is TRBV6-5, the J call TRBJ1-1; TRBD1 matches at 8 bases. The CDR3 extends over 15 amino acids. Per germline, CDR1 MNHEY and CDR2 SVGAGI. V was pared by 3 bases and J by 3 bases, with 6 bases of the junction left unmatched. The CDR3 nucleotides are TGTGCCAGCAGTTATTCAGGGGGCAGGTACACTGAAGCTTTCTTT. Translation gives CASSYSGGRYTEAFF.

This rearrangement joins TRBV28 to TRBJ2-1; 9 bases align to TRBD2. The CDR3 is made up of 15 amino acids. CDR1 and CDR2 from the germline V gene are MDHEN and SYDVKM. V dropped 5 bases and J dropped 2; count of bases not matched to a gene: 4. CDR3 in amino acids: CASSKLAGAYNEQFF. The CDR3 DNA reads as TGTGCCAGCAGTAAATTAGCGGGGGCCTACAATGAGCAGTTCTTC.

The CDR3 loop is CSASEGGVVPEAFF. The CDR3 region has the DNA TGCAGTGCTAGTGAAGGGGGGGTGGTCCCTGAAGCTTTCTTT. J is TRBJ1-1 and V is TRBV20-1, with a possible D match to TRBD1 (6 bases). The CDR3 extends over 14 amino acids. V shed 3 bases and J shed 6 bases, with 17 bases lying between them. The V gene's germline CDR1 is DFQATT and CDR2 SNEGSKA (reference sequence).

V gene TRBV6-2 or TRBV6-3 combines with J gene TRBJ2-1; 11 bases agree with TRBD2. CDR3 length: 19 residues. After removal of 2 bases from V and 4 bases from J, the junction contained 13 bases not matched to a gene. The germline gives CDR1 MNHEY, CDR2 SVGEGT. The CDR3 protein is CASSYVLAGGPKNYNEQFF. The CDR3 nucleotides are TGTGCCAGCAGTTACGTGCTAGCGGGGGGCCCCAAGAATTACAATGAGCAGTTCTTC.

The chain joins TRBV19 to TRBJ1-1, with D unresolved. CDR3 length equals 13 residues. Germline CDR1 is LNHDA and CDR2 is SQIVND (reference sequence). The V end lost 3 bases, the J end lost 4 bases, and 9 bases lay between the germline ends. CDR3 in amino acids: CASSMAVRTEAFF. In DNA, the CDR3 is TGTGCCAGTAGTATGGCCGTACGCACTGAAGCTTTCTTT.

The chain couples TRBV27 to TRBJ2-7, with TRBD1 identical over 10 bases. The germline V gene has CDR1 MNHEY and CDR2 SMNVEV (reference sequence). Losses at the gene ends were 4 bases for V and 1 base for J; bases not matched to a gene: 4. There are 15 residues in the CDR3. CDR3 in amino acids: CASSSDRGRSYEQYF. CDR3 bases: TGTGCCAGCAGTTCAGACAGGGGGCGGTCCTACGAGCAGTACTTC.

This clone was detected a few times. The CDR3 reads CASRERDRGIWYGYTF. CDR3 DNA sequence: TGTGCCAGCAGGGAACGGGACAGGGGAATTTGGTATGGCTACACCTTC. V gene TRBV27 combines with J gene TRBJ1-2, with TRBD1 matching 10 bases. With 6 bases clipped from V and 5 bases from J, the junction kept 12 bases outside the gene matches. CDR1 and CDR2 from the germline V gene are MNHEY and SMNVEV (reference sequence). The length of the CDR3 is 16 residues.

The V call is TRBV9, the J call TRBJ2-7; TRBD2 aligns across 10 bases. CDR1 and CDR2 from the germline V gene are SGDLS and YYNGEE. This CDR3 comprises 18 residues. Trimming removed 3 bases from V and 3 bases from J; junction bases left unmatched: 15. The CDR3 here is CASSAHPTSSGGIYEQYF. The CDR3 bases are TGTGCCAGCAGCGCGCATCCGACTTCTAGCGGGGGAATCTACGAGCAGTACTTC. Filled out from reference TRBV9 and TRBJ2-7, the complete variable domain reads DSGVTQTPKHLITATGQRVTLRCSPRSGDLSVYWYQQSLDQGLQFLIQYYNGEERAKGNILERFSAQQFPDLHSELNLSSLELGDSALYFCASSAHPTSSGGIYEQYFGPGTRLTVT.

The V and J genes are TRBV6-4 and TRBJ2-1; possible D gene TRBD2, 5 bases. Trimming removed 5 bases at V and 6 bases at J, with 17 bases between. There are 15 residues in the CDR3. CDR1 and CDR2 from the germline V gene are MRHNA and SNTAGT. This chain's CDR3 is CASSPARTEGNEQFF. In DNA form, the CDR3 reads TGTGCCAGCAGTCCCGCCCGAACAGAGGGCAATGAGCAGTTCTTC.

The V gene is TRBV28, the J gene TRBJ2-5, with unresolved D. CDR3 length equals 11 residues. Trimming shortened V by 8 bases and J by 5 bases, and 9 bases separated the two germline ends. Germline CDR1 reads MDHEN; CDR2 reads SYDVKM. The CDR3: CASSYRETQYF. The CDR3 DNA is TGTGCCAGCTCCTATCGCGAGACCCAGTACTTC.

The gene calls are TRBV11-2 and TRBJ2-1; D unclear. Germline V CDR1 and CDR2: SGHAT, FQNNGV. V was cut by 4 bases and J by 10 bases, with 14 bases left in between. The length of the CDR3 is 13 residues. This CDR3 is CASSSTVVFEQFF. The CDR3 nucleotides read TGTGCCAGCAGCTCCACGGTTGTATTCGAGCAGTTCTTC.

This chain joins TRBV4-2 and TRBJ1-4; TRBD1 matches at 7 bases. The length of the CDR3 is 17 residues. CDR1 and CDR2 from the germline V gene are LGHNA and YNFKEQ. J lost 4 bases, V lost 4 bases, and 12 bases had no gene match. Here the CDR3 reads CASSREAGGIGNEKLFF. The CDR3 DNA reads as TGTGCCAGCAGCCGCGAAGCAGGGGGAATAGGTAATGAAAAACTGTTTTTT.

This chain's CDR3 is CASSREGQGDGYTF. The CDR3 nucleotides are TGTGCCAGCAGCCGTGAGGGACAGGGTGATGGCTACACCTTC. V is TRBV7-9 and J is TRBJ1-2; 9 bases line up with TRBD1. CDR1 and CDR2 from the germline V gene are SEHNR and FQNEAQ (reference sequence). This CDR3 contains 14 residues. V was pared by 5 bases and J by 6 bases, with 7 bases of the junction left unmatched.

CDR3 region: CASRNDREAQYF. DNA for the CDR3: TGTGCCAGCAGAAACGACAGGGAGGCGCAGTATTTT. The V gene is TRBV7-9, the J gene TRBJ2-3; possibly TRBD1 for D (7 bases). Trimming removed 6 bases at V and 10 bases at J, with 14 bases between. The CDR3 consists of 12 residues. Germline values: CDR1 SEHNR, CDR2 FQNEAQ (reference sequence).

V usage is TRBV7-9 and J usage is TRBJ2-7; D not certain. Trimming stripped 5 bases from V and 4 bases from J, with 12 bases between. This CDR3 region has 13 residues. Germline V gene lookup returns CDR1 SEHNR and CDR2 FQNEAQ (reference sequence). CDR3 nucleotide sequence: TGTGCCAGCAGCCCAAATGCGTTTTACGAGCAGTACTTC. It specifies CASSPNAFYEQYF.

The chain links TRBV30 to TRBJ1-2; D is ambiguous. The V gene lost 4 bases and the J gene lost 7 bases, with 13 bases spanning the gap. CDR1 and CDR2 from the germline V gene are GTSNPN and SVGIG (reference sequence). The CDR3 is made up of 12 amino acids. CDR3 residues: CAWTTAWSGYTF. As DNA, the CDR3 is TGTGCCTGGACCACGGCATGGAGTGGCTACACCTTC.

The chain carries TRBV5-5 and TRBJ1-5, with 8 bases identical to TRBD1. The CDR3 is 15 amino acids. Germline CDR1 is SGHKS and CDR2 is YYEKEE (reference sequence). The ends lost 0 bases at V and 4 bases at J; junction bases unmatched: 3. This CDR3 is CASSLDRGLNQPQHF. The CDR3 coding sequence is TGTGCCAGCAGCTTGGACAGGGGGTTAAATCAGCCCCAGCATTTT.